This note documents a single T cell receptor (beta chain) sequence. PCR was performed using 60 Vbeta and 13 Jbeta primers. This table comes from immunoSEQ multiplex PCR, and its TCRdb copy is limited to in-frame clones, with some not included. This sample's clone table lists roughly 60,000 clones. The sample comes from a study of cytomegalovirus exposure and HLA in healthy donors. Unmatched junction bases numbered 5, after V lost 0 bases and J lost 4 bases. The germline V gene has CDR1 SGHDT and CDR2 YYEEEE. This CDR3 has 15 amino acids. J is TRBJ2-7 and V is TRBV5-6; TRBD2 aligns across 9 bases. The TCR comes from a woman aged 18-29 years in good health and CMV-seronegative. The sample comprised PBMCs. Here the CDR3 reads CASSLGLREGYEQYF. For the CDR3, the DNA is TGTGCCAGCAGCTTGGGTCTGCGGGAGGGTTACGAGCAGTACTTC.